The 11 T cell receptor beta chains presented below share a single source sample, sequenced in a study of blood T cell repertoires in COVID-19. Produced via immunoSEQ multiplex PCR; TCRdb's table is partial and in-frame only. The sample records under 350,000 clones, around 85% being singletons. Sequencing used peripheral blood. These receptors came from a woman in her 70s with acute or convalescent COVID-19.

This chain uses TRBV6-2 or TRBV6-3 with TRBJ1-5; no clear D. Germline V lookup: CDR1 MNHEY, CDR2 SVGEGT. Trimming shortened V by 6 bases and J by 2 bases, and 23 bases separated the two germline ends. The CDR3 spans 18 residues. The CDR3 DNA reads TGTGCCAGCAGCCTCGCCTACGGGCGGAGACTAGGCAATCAGCCCCAGCATTTT. Encoded protein: CASSLAYGRRLGNQPQHF.

V is TRBV20-1 and J is TRBJ2-7; TRBD1 matches at 8 bases. The CDR3 spans 17 residues. V shed 3 bases, J shed 6 bases, and the junction held 19 bases outside the gene matches. The germline V gene has CDR1 DFQATT and CDR2 SNEGSKA (reference sequence). The CDR3 DNA reads TGCAGTGCTAGTATATTACAGGGGGTACTTGCCCCACGCGAGCAGTACTTC. Encoded protein: CSASILQGVLAPREQYF.

The V gene is TRBV6-1, the J gene TRBJ1-6, with TRBD1 identical over 10 bases. The CDR3 has 19 amino acids. V lost 1 base and J lost 5; bases outside the gene matches: 11. Germline CDR1 is MNHNS and CDR2 is SASEGT. CDR3 in DNA: TGTGCCAGCAGTGAAGGGAGGGGACAGGGGAAAAGAAATAATTCACCCCTCCACTTT. Translation gives CASSEGRGQGKRNNSPLHF.

This clone occurred once. V and J are TRBV5-5 and TRBJ2-3; weak D call: TRBD2 (6 bases). The CDR3 consists of 14 residues. The germline V gene encodes CDR1 SGHKS and CDR2 YYEKEE (reference sequence). The V and J ends lost 0 bases and 4 bases respectively, with 9 bases between them. The CDR3 sequence: CASSLELAADTQYF. For the CDR3, the DNA is TGTGCCAGCAGCTTGGAGTTAGCGGCAGATACGCAGTATTTT.

This chain uses TRBV12-3 or TRBV12-4 with TRBJ2-7; maybe TRBD2 (6 bases). This CDR3 contains 11 residues. V was clipped by 5 bases and J by 12 bases, with 14 bases between them. The CDR3, as DNA: TGTGCCAGCAGTGCCGGGACTGGCGCGTACTTC. It yields the protein CASSAGTGAYF.

The chain is built from TRBV5-1 and TRBJ1-4, with 10 bases identical to TRBD1. Trimming removed 4 bases from V and 5 bases from J; junction bases left unmatched: 5. Looked up from germline, CDR1 is SGHRS and CDR2 is YFSETQ. This CDR3 has 15 residues. The CDR3 protein is CASSPRTGGNEKLFF. CDR3 sequence (DNA): TGCGCCAGCAGCCCCCGGACAGGGGGAAATGAAAAACTGTTTTTT.

The chain couples TRBV5-4 to TRBJ2-5; 9 bases map to TRBD1. The length of the CDR3 is 15 residues. Trimming took 4 bases from V and 1 from J; bases not matched to a gene: 5. Germline V gene lookup returns CDR1 SGHNT and CDR2 YYREEE (reference sequence). CDR3 nucleotide sequence: TGTGCCAGCAGCCAGGGACAGGGTCCCCAAGAGACCCAGTACTTC. Its translation is CASSQGQGPQETQYF.

This chain joins TRBV7-9 and TRBJ2-1; a possible D gene is TRBD2 (5 bases). V was pared by 5 bases and J by 2 bases, with 10 bases between. Per the germline V gene, CDR1 is SEHNR and CDR2 is FQNEAQ (reference sequence). The CDR3 extends over 14 amino acids. The DNA of the CDR3 is TGTGCCAGCAGCCCTCCAGCGGCCTACAATGAGCAGTTCTTC. Amino acids: CASSPPAAYNEQFF.

This clone was observed once. CDR3 sequence: CASSNGFTILCGYTF. The DNA for the CDR3 is TGTGCCAGCAGCAACGGTTTTACCATACTATGTGGCTACACCTTC. This chain links TRBV21-1 with TRBJ1-2. TRBV21-1 counts as a pseudogene. This CDR3 spans 15 amino acids.

This clone was seen a handful of times. This chain uses TRBV6-5 with TRBJ1-4; tentatively, D is TRBD1 (6 bases). This CDR3 is built from 16 residues. The ends were cut back, 0 bases at V and 5 bases at J, with 13 bases in the middle. Germline values: CDR1 MNHEY, CDR2 SVGAGI. The CDR3 region is CASSYSSTGLNEKLFF. The CDR3 region has the DNA TGTGCCAGCAGTTACTCCTCGACAGGCCTGAATGAAAAACTGTTTTTT.

This CDR3 is CASSWGGGATGELFF. The CDR3 DNA is TGTGCCAGCAGCTGGGGAGGGGGGGCGACCGGGGAGCTGTTTTTT. This sequence joins TRBV5-4 and TRBJ2-2; tentative D call: TRBD2 (7 bases). Germline V lookup: CDR1 SGHNT, CDR2 YYREEE (reference sequence). Trimming removed 3 bases from V and 5 bases from J, with 14 bases in between. The CDR3 spans 15 residues. The full variable domain, rest sourced from reference TRBV5-4 and TRBJ2-2, is ETGVTQSPTHLIKTRGQQVTLRCSSQSGHNTVSWYQQALGQGPQFIFQYYREEENGRGNFPPRFSGLQFPNYSSELNVNALELDDSALYLCASSWGGGATGELFFGEGSRLTVL.